The 6 T cell receptor beta chains presented below share a single source sample, sequenced in a study of T-cell reconstitution after alpha-beta-depleted transplantation in children. TCRbeta library preparation incorporated unique molecular identifiers. TCRdb itself ran the PCR reads through MiXCR, one entry per CDR3 protein. The profile shows 45,000 to 70,000 distinct CDR3 sequences, 40% to 55% of them singletons. Sequencing used PBMCs, mostly from graft donor cells, obtained 360 days after TCRalphabeta/CD19-depleted stem cell transplant. These receptors came from a male patient aged 10 to 17 who had a stem cell transplant for acute lymphoblastic leukemia, so the T cells may come from the graft donor.

This clonotype has just a few counts. This chain joins TRBV6-1 and TRBJ1-2; D gene unclear. The V gene's germline CDR1 is MNHNS and CDR2 SASEGT. This CDR3 has 13 amino acids. V lost 2 bases and J lost 4, with 8 bases in between. CDR3 residues: CASSETQSYGYTF. The CDR3 DNA is TGTGCCAGCAGTGAAACACAGAGCTATGGCTACACCTTC.

V gene TRBV10-3 combines with J gene TRBJ1-5, with a weak D call TRBD1 (5 bases). Trimming left V 0 bases short and J 7 bases short, with 7 bases between. CDR1 and CDR2 from the germline V gene are ENHRY and SYGVKD. This CDR3 region has 13 residues. The CDR3 nucleotides read TGTGCCATCAGTGAGTCGGGGGGGCAGCCCCAGCATTTT. It codes for CAISESGGQPQHF.

This chain links TRBV6-2 or TRBV6-3 with TRBJ2-2; D not resolved. Trimming removed 2 bases at V and 4 bases at J, with 11 bases between. CDR1 is MNHEY and CDR2 is SVGEGT in the germline V gene. The CDR3 contains 15 residues. The CDR3 protein is CASSYDSFPTGELFF. Written as DNA, the CDR3 is TGTGCCAGCAGTTACGATAGCTTCCCCACCGGGGAGCTGTTTTTT.

The genes are TRBV10-2 and TRBJ2-1, with 7 nucleotides matching TRBD2. Per germline, CDR1 WSHSY and CDR2 SAAADI. V was pared by 6 bases and J by 4 bases, with 3 bases of the junction left unmatched. This CDR3 is 13 amino acids long. CDR3 in DNA: TGCGCCAGCAGAGAGGGAGGGTACAATGAGCAGTTCTTC. It yields the protein CASREGGYNEQFF.

The chain uses TRBV6-5 and TRBJ2-1, with 7 bases aligning to TRBD2. The CDR3 consists of 12 residues. Germline V gene lookup returns CDR1 MNHEY and CDR2 SVGAGI. The V and J ends lost 1 base and 9 bases, in that order; junction bases with no gene match: 0. CDR3 coding DNA: TGTGCCAGCAGTTACTGGGGGGGTGAGCAGTTCTTC. Translated, it gives CASSYWGGEQFF.

This clonotype was detected ten times or more. This chain joins TRBV7-6 and TRBJ2-1; TRBD2 agrees at 12 bases. V lost 5 bases, J lost 12 bases, and 5 bases stayed unmatched. Germline CDR1 and CDR2: SGHVS and FNYEAQ. This CDR3 comprises 13 residues. The CDR3 region is CASSDKLAGGQFF. The CDR3 region has the DNA TGTGCCAGCAGCGACAAACTAGCGGGGGGGCAGTTCTTC. Variable domain in full (rest from reference TRBV7-6 and TRBJ2-1): GAGVSQSPRYKVTKRGQDVALRCDPISGHVSLYWYRQALGQGPEFLTYFNYEAQQDKSGLPNDRFSAERPEGSISTLTIQRTEQRDSAMYRCASSDKLAGGQFFGPGTRLTVL.